Listed here are 30 T cell receptor beta chains from one sample, sequenced in a study of cytomegalovirus exposure and HLA in healthy donors. PCR primers comprised 60 Vbeta and 13 Jbeta primers. Data came from immunoSEQ multiplex PCR; TCRdb stores just in-frame clones and leaves some out. The table records roughly 150,000 clones, about 70% of them present only once. The sequenced sample consisted of PBMCs. These receptors all stem from a male donor in good health and CMV-seronegative.

The table lists this clone with a few counts. The rearrangement uses TRBV4-1 and TRBJ2-3, with 9 bases that match TRBD2. The CDR3 has 15 residues. The germline V gene encodes CDR1 MGHRA and CDR2 YSYEKL. V dropped 4 bases and J dropped 2; count of bases not matched to a gene: 4. As DNA, the CDR3 is TGCGCCAGCAGCCTGAGACTAGCGGACACAGATACGCAGTATTTT. This codes for CASSLRLADTDTQYF.

This clone was observed a few times. The chain is built from TRBV7-9 and TRBJ1-1; no definite D call. Looked up from germline, CDR1 is SEHNR and CDR2 is FQNEAQ (reference sequence). Trimming stripped 2 bases from V and 1 base from J, with 11 bases between. There are 15 residues in the CDR3. In DNA form, the CDR3 reads TGTGCCAGCAGCTTACCCTTTACAGAGAACACTGAAGCTTTCTTT. Residues: CASSLPFTENTEAFF. The complete variable domain, with remaining parts taken from reference TRBV7-9 and TRBJ1-1, reads DTGVSQNPRHKITKRGQNVTFRCDPISEHNRLYWYRQTLGQGPEFLTYFQNEAQLEKSRLLSDRFSAERPKGSFSTLEIQRTEQGDSAMYLCASSLPFTENTEAFFGQGTRLTVV.

V usage is TRBV11-3 and J usage is TRBJ2-1, with 7 bases aligning to TRBD1. This CDR3 comprises 15 residues. The germline V gene has CDR1 SGHNT and CDR2 YENEEA. Unmatched junction bases numbered 2, after V lost 0 bases and J lost 3 bases. The CDR3 DNA reads as TGTGCCAGCAGCTTAGAAAACAGGGGCTACAATGAGCAGTTCTTC. It codes for CASSLENRGYNEQFF. The whole variable domain, filled in from reference TRBV11-3 and TRBJ2-1, reads EAGVVQSPRYKIIEKKQPVAFWCNPISGHNTLYWYLQNLGQGPELLIRYENEEAVDDSQLPKDRFSAERLKGVDSTLKIQPAELGDSAVYLCASSLENRGYNEQFFGPGTRLTVL.

The rearrangement links TRBV5-1 to TRBJ1-1; D call uncertain. Trimming cost V 0 bases and J 6 bases, with 12 bases left between them. The CDR3 is 14 residues long. Per the germline V gene, CDR1 is SGHRS and CDR2 is YFSETQ. The CDR3 nucleotides are TGCGCCAGCAGCTTGGAACGGTCGTCTTCTGAAGCTTTCTTT. It codes for CASSLERSSSEAFF. Supplemented by reference TRBV5-1 and TRBJ1-1, the full variable domain reads KAGVTQTPRYLIKTRGQQVTLSCSPISGHRSVSWYQQTPGQGLQFLFEYFSETQRNKGNFPGRFSGRQFSNSRSEMNVSTLELGDSALYLCASSLERSSSEAFFGQGTRLTVV.

About this clone itself: At one end the junction does not follow the germline gene, possibly because of a read error. CDR3 in DNA: TGTGCCAGCAGCGCCCGGACAGTCTCTGGGGCCAACGGCCTGACTTTC. This translates into CASSARTVSGANGLTF. The V gene is TRBV9, the J gene TRBJ2-6, with D tentatively TRBD1 (6 bases). This CDR3 is 16 amino acids long. CDR1 is SGDLS and CDR2 is YYNGEE in the germline V gene.

This clone has a handful of counts. The chain couples TRBV5-4 to TRBJ1-1; 7 nucleotides match TRBD1. With 2 bases clipped from V and 5 bases from J, the junction kept 3 bases outside the gene matches. Germline V gene data show CDR1 as SGHNT and CDR2 as YYREEE (reference sequence). The CDR3 loop spans 13 amino acids. The CDR3 DNA reads TGTGCCAGCAGCTTACAGGGGCTGACTGAAGCTTTCTTT. It specifies CASSLQGLTEAFF. Full variable domain (rest looked up from reference TRBV5-4 and TRBJ1-1): ETGVTQSPTHLIKTRGQQVTLRCSSQSGHNTVSWYQQALGQGPQFIFQYYREEENGRGNFPPRFSGLQFPNYSSELNVNALELDDSALYLCASSLQGLTEAFFGQGTRLTVV.

The chain carries TRBV2 and TRBJ2-7, with D tentatively TRBD2 (6 bases). Germline V gene data show CDR1 as SNHLY and CDR2 as FYNNEI. This CDR3 has 14 amino acids. V lost 6 bases to trimming and J lost 2 bases, with 14 bases between them. CDR3 in amino acids: CASSWGRETYEQYF. CDR3 coding DNA: TGTGCCAGCAGCTGGGGACGGGAGACCTACGAGCAGTACTTC. Full variable domain (missing parts from reference TRBV2 and TRBJ2-7): EPEVTQTPSHQVTQMGQEVILRCVPISNHLYFYWYRQILGQKVEFLVSFYNNEISEKSEIFDDQFSVERPDGSNFTLKIRSTKLEDSAMYFCASSWGRETYEQYFGPGTRLTVT.

Only one count was recorded for this clone. The chain joins TRBV5-1 to TRBJ2-1; 9 positions match TRBD2. This CDR3 is 16 amino acids long. CDR1 and CDR2 (germline): SGHRS, YFSETQ. V shed 4 bases, J shed 4 bases, and the junction held 9 bases outside the gene matches. The CDR3 DNA reads TGCGCCAGCAGCCCTCTACTAGCGGGCTCATACAATGAGCAGTTCTTC. It is translated as CASSPLLAGSYNEQFF.

The V and J genes are TRBV18 and TRBJ1-1; D gene ambiguous. Germline V lookup: CDR1 KGHSH, CDR2 LQKENI. The CDR3 contains 16 residues. V lost 3 bases, J lost 0 bases, and 14 bases lay in between. Here the CDR3 reads CASSPGVASMNTEAFF. Written as DNA, the CDR3 is TGTGCCAGCTCACCGGGCGTGGCGAGTATGAACACTGAAGCTTTCTTT.

CDR3 coding DNA: TGTGCCAGCAGCGTTAGGGGGGGAGCCTTAGATACGCAGTATTTT. Its translation: CASSVRGGALDTQYF. V gene TRBV9 combines with J gene TRBJ2-3; weak D call: TRBD2 (7 bases). This CDR3 is built from 15 residues. The V and J ends lost 2 bases and 5 bases respectively, with 15 bases between them. Looked up from germline, CDR1 is SGDLS and CDR2 is YYNGEE.

The sample holds a few counts of this clone. The J gene is TRBJ2-5, the V gene TRBV4-3; tentatively, D is TRBD1 (6 bases). V gave up 1 base and J gave up 5 bases, with 17 bases separating them. CDR1 and CDR2 from the germline V gene are LGHNA and YSLEER. The CDR3 is 16 amino acids. The chain's CDR3 is CASSQVLTGWRETQYF. DNA of the CDR3: TGCGCCAGCAGCCAAGTGTTAACAGGGTGGAGGGAGACCCAGTACTTC.

The chain couples TRBV19 to TRBJ1-3; possible D gene TRBD1, 5 bases. CDR1 is LNHDA and CDR2 is SQIVND in the germline V gene (reference sequence). The germline V and J ends were trimmed by 7 bases and 1 base, with 17 bases remaining between them. This CDR3 is 16 amino acids long. The CDR3 DNA is TGTGCCAGTACGCTCGACCAGGGATGGTCTGGAAACACCATATATTTT. This encodes CASTLDQGWSGNTIYF. The full variable domain, completed using reference TRBV19 and TRBJ1-3, is DGGITQSPKYLFRKEGQNVTLSCEQNLNHDAMYWYRQDPGQGLRLIYYSQIVNDFQKGDIAEGYSVSREKKESFPLTVTSAQKNPTAFYLCASTLDQGWSGNTIYFGEGSWLTVV.

V gene TRBV5-4 combines with J gene TRBJ2-5, with 9 bases aligning to TRBD1. The J call may be faulty, since TRBJ2-7 better matches the DNA end. CDR1 is SGHNT and CDR2 is YYREEE in the germline V gene (reference sequence). The CDR3 is 15 amino acids. The CDR3 bases are TGTGCCAGCAGCCCGGGTACAGGGGGCCCCTACGAGCAGTACTTC. This encodes CASSPGTGGPYEQYF.

V and J are TRBV7-9 and TRBJ2-2; perhaps TRBD1 as D (6 bases). Germline lookup yields CDR1 SEHNR and CDR2 FQNEAQ (reference sequence). The CDR3 has 14 residues. V was clipped by 1 base and J by 6 bases, with 9 bases between them. CDR3 sequence reads: CASSLGAGAGELFF. The CDR3 coding sequence is TGTGCCAGCAGCTTAGGTGCAGGGGCCGGGGAGCTGTTTTTT. The full variable domain, its missing parts supplied by reference TRBV7-9 and TRBJ2-2, is DTGVSQNPRHKITKRGQNVTFRCDPISEHNRLYWYRQTLGQGPEFLTYFQNEAQLEKSRLLSDRFSAERPKGSFSTLEIQRTEQGDSAMYLCASSLGAGAGELFFGEGSRLTVL.

The chain is built from TRBV5-1 and TRBJ2-5, with 9 nucleotides matching TRBD2. V lost 0 bases to trimming and J lost 2 bases; unmatched junction nucleotides: 2. Looked up from germline, CDR1 is SGHRS and CDR2 is YFSETQ. The CDR3 runs to 15 residues. The CDR3 DNA reads TGCGCCAGCAGCTTGGATCTAGCGGGGCAAGAGACCCAGTACTTC. It yields the protein CASSLDLAGQETQYF. Supplemented by reference TRBV5-1 and TRBJ2-5, the full variable domain reads KAGVTQTPRYLIKTRGQQVTLSCSPISGHRSVSWYQQTPGQGLQFLFEYFSETQRNKGNFPGRFSGRQFSNSRSEMNVSTLELGDSALYLCASSLDLAGQETQYFGPGTRLLVL.

The V call is TRBV4-2, the J call TRBJ2-5; TRBD2 matches at 15 bases. J lost 6 bases, V lost 4 bases, and 6 bases had no gene match. The CDR3 sequence is 16 residues long. The germline CDR1 and CDR2 sequences are LGHNA and YNFKEQ. CDR3 sequence: CASSPPGLAGGKTQYF. The CDR3 DNA follows: TGTGCCAGCAGCCCCCCGGGACTAGCGGGGGGAAAGACCCAGTACTTC.

The rearrangement uses TRBV28 and TRBJ1-2; D perhaps matches TRBD1 (6 bases). CDR3 length: 13 amino acids. The V and J ends lost 6 bases and 4 bases respectively, with 12 bases between them. Germline CDR1 and CDR2: MDHEN and SYDVKM. The chain's CDR3 is CASSVAGAYGYTF. DNA for the CDR3: TGTGCCAGCAGCGTCGCAGGGGCCTATGGCTACACCTTC.

The chain is built from TRBV6-5 and TRBJ1-4; D not resolved. Per the germline V gene, CDR1 is MNHEY and CDR2 is SVGAGI. CDR3 length equals 15 residues. Trimming pared 3 bases from V and 8 bases from J, leaving 16 bases between. In DNA form, the CDR3 reads TGTGCCAGCAGTTATGCGGGAACCGCGCGGGAAAAACTGTTTTTT. Its protein product is CASSYAGTAREKLFF.

The genes are TRBV27 and TRBJ1-2, with a weak D call TRBD1 (5 bases). Trimming shortened V by 4 bases and J by 8 bases, and 14 bases separated the two germline ends. Germline CDR1 MNHEY, CDR2 SMNVEV (reference sequence). This CDR3 contains 13 residues. This CDR3 is CASSYTGVRGYTF. The CDR3 DNA reads TGTGCCAGCAGTTACACGGGGGTTCGAGGCTACACCTTC.

The chain has TRBV18 and TRBJ2-1; 10 nucleotides agree with TRBD2. J was trimmed by 6 bases and V by 2 bases; bases with no gene match: 7. CDR1 KGHSH and CDR2 LQKENI come from the germline V gene. The CDR3 spans 16 residues. The CDR3 is CASSPGASGGGNEQFF. The DNA for the CDR3 is TGTGCCAGCTCACCAGGGGCTAGCGGGGGAGGCAATGAGCAGTTCTTC.

The genes are TRBV2 and TRBJ1-1, with no clear D. CDR1 and CDR2 from the germline V gene are SNHLY and FYNNEI. The CDR3 is 14 amino acids. Trimming removed 5 bases at V and 4 bases at J, with 14 bases between. CDR3 in DNA: TGTGCCAGCAGTTCGGACTCCCCCGGCACTGAAGCTTTCTTT. This sequence encodes CASSSDSPGTEAFF.

DNA for the CDR3: TGTGCCTCTAAGGCCGGGACTAGCGCCTCCTACGAGCAGTACTTC. Amino acid sequence: CASKAGTSASYEQYF. This rearrangement joins TRBV30 to TRBJ2-5, with 10 bases lining up with TRBD2. The J call is uncertain, as TRBJ2-7 better fits the DNA end. The CDR3 spans 15 residues. From germline, CDR1 is GTSNPN and CDR2 SVGIG (reference sequence).

The chain links TRBV10-3 to TRBJ1-4; no firm D call. V was clipped by 4 bases and J by 7 bases, with 13 bases between them. The CDR3 loop spans 14 amino acids. CDR1 is ENHRY, CDR2 SYGVKD, per germline. The CDR3 protein is CAISAVPAGEKLFF. Here the CDR3 DNA reads TGTGCCATCAGTGCGGTCCCAGCGGGTGAAAAACTGTTTTTT.

This chain connects TRBV30 to TRBJ1-4, with D uncertain. The ends were cut back, 0 bases at V and 8 bases at J, with 13 bases in the middle. The CDR3 contains 14 residues. The germline CDR1 and CDR2 sequences are GTSNPN and SVGIG (reference sequence). The CDR3 loop is CAWSVTSPREKLFF. For the CDR3, the DNA is TGTGCCTGGAGTGTCACTTCACCCCGCGAAAAACTGTTTTTT.

The gene calls are TRBV5-6 and TRBJ2-7; TRBD2 is a possible D gene (6 bases). CDR3 length: 13 amino acids. The V end was cut by 1 base, the J end by 4 bases, with 9 bases between. Germline assignment: CDR1 SGHDT and CDR2 YYEEEE. Here the CDR3 DNA reads TGTGCCAGCAGCTTGTTTGCGGGATACGAGCAGTACTTC. Translating it yields CASSLFAGYEQYF.

This chain links TRBV7-9 with TRBJ2-7; 7 bases are shared with TRBD2. Germline V gene lookup returns CDR1 SEHNR and CDR2 FQNEAQ (reference sequence). Losses at the gene ends were 7 bases for V and 5 bases for J; bases not matched to a gene: 8. CDR3 size: 13 residues. CDR3 in DNA: TGTGCCAGCACGGGAGGACCGATGAACGAGCAGTACTTC. It is translated as CASTGGPMNEQYF.

This rearrangement joins TRBV28 to TRBJ2-1; 9 bases match TRBD2. Germline V gene lookup returns CDR1 MDHEN and CDR2 SYDVKM. V lost 3 bases to trimming and J lost 6 bases; unmatched junction nucleotides: 12. The CDR3 length is 17 residues. Written as DNA, the CDR3 is TGTGCCAGCAGTTTGGTATTAGCGGGGGCCTATCCCAATGAGCAGTTCTTC. This encodes CASSLVLAGAYPNEQFF.

Only one count was recorded for this clone. The V call is TRBV7-8, the J call TRBJ2-5, with TRBD1 identical over 7 bases. Per the germline V gene, CDR1 is SGHVS and CDR2 is FQNEAQ. V lost 5 bases to trimming and J lost 7 bases; unmatched junction nucleotides: 13. The CDR3 consists of 15 residues. The CDR3 region has the DNA TGTGCCAGCAGCACCGGACAGGTTCGGATGGGGACCCAGTACTTC. Translating it yields CASSTGQVRMGTQYF. The whole variable domain, filled in from reference TRBV7-8 and TRBJ2-5, reads GAGVSQSPRYKVAKRGQDVALRCDPISGHVSLFWYQQALGQGPEFLTYFQNEAQLDKSGLPSDRFFAERPEGSVSTLKIQRTQQEDSAVYLCASSTGQVRMGTQYFGPGTRLLVL.

The chain joins TRBV19 to TRBJ1-1, with 10 bases fitting TRBD1. The germline CDR1 and CDR2 sequences are LNHDA and SQIVND (reference sequence). The CDR3 spans 19 residues. Trimming removed 3 bases from V and 6 bases from J; junction bases left unmatched: 19. The CDR3 region has the DNA TGTGCCAGTAGTATGGGCCCTGGGACAGGGGATGTGCGAACAGCTGAAGCTTTCTTT. It specifies CASSMGPGTGDVRTAEAFF.

A remark on this clone: This specimen includes other DNA sequences encoding the same CDR3. The chain links TRBV28 to TRBJ2-7, with 8 nucleotides matching TRBD1. CDR3 length: 12 residues. Trimming cost V 6 bases and J 4 bases; bases outside gene matches: 2. Germline CDR1 and CDR2: MDHEN and SYDVKM. The CDR3, as DNA: TGTGCCAGCAGCGGACAGGGATACGAGCAGTACTTC. It encodes CASSGQGYEQYF.